A selection of T cell receptor beta chains follows, all from one sample in a study of T cell responses to AZD1222 COVID-19 vaccine. Only in-frame clones appear in the TCRdb table, and some are missing; sequencing was by immunoSEQ multiplex PCR. The sample records 150,000 to 160,000 clones, about 90% being singletons. The source was peripheral blood, collected 28 days after the second AZD1222 dose. The origin of the receptors is an adult who received the AZD1222 COVID-19 vaccine. Each CDR3 is given with its conserved first and last residue. The order of the fields is J gene, V gene, CDR3 protein.

J gene: TRBJ1-2
V gene: TRBV21-1
CDR3 protein: CASSGPSHWEGYTF

J gene: TRBJ2-3
V gene: TRBV6-5
CDR3 protein: CASSPWGERDTQYF

J gene: TRBJ1-1
V gene: TRBV6-5
CDR3 protein: CASSRYTEAFF

J gene: TRBJ2-6
V gene: TRBV25-1
CDR3 protein: CASSGASGANVLTF

J gene: TRBJ2-5
V gene: TRBV6-5
CDR3 protein: CASSYRGVETQYF

J gene: TRBJ1-6
V gene: TRBV9
CDR3 protein: CASSVGSYNSPLHF

J gene: TRBJ1-1
V gene: TRBV2
CDR3 protein: CASSEERGTEAFF

J gene: TRBJ1-5
V gene: TRBV5-6
CDR3 protein: CASSLGQNQPQHF

J gene: TRBJ1-1
V gene: TRBV29-1
CDR3 protein: CSVTGGGGEAFF

J gene: TRBJ2-3
V gene: TRBV19
CDR3 protein: CASSTWTSGRTDTQYF

J gene: TRBJ2-1
V gene: TRBV30
CDR3 protein: CAWSVEGDEQFF

J gene: TRBJ2-1
V gene: TRBV29-1
CDR3 protein: CSVEIGEQFF

J gene: TRBJ2-7
V gene: TRBV6-5
CDR3 protein: CASSPGQGIKYEQYF

J gene: TRBJ2-7
V gene: TRBV4-3
CDR3 protein: CASSQGQGAEYEQYF